One sample yielded the 23 T cell receptor beta chains listed below, sequenced in a study of blood T cell repertoires in COVID-19. The assay was immunoSEQ multiplex PCR, and TCRdb's table has in-frame clones only and misses some. The repertoire holds more than 30,000 clones, with 80% as singletons. The sequencing sample was made of peripheral blood. The source is a woman between 65 and 79 years old with acute or convalescent COVID-19.

The chain couples TRBV15 to TRBJ2-7; TRBD1 agrees at 8 bases. Germline values: CDR1 LNHNV, CDR2 YYDKDF (reference sequence). With V trimmed by 3 bases and J by 4 bases, 11 bases remained unmatched. The CDR3 spans 16 residues. The CDR3 region is CATSSFLGQGEYEQYF. In DNA, the CDR3 is TGTGCCACCAGCAGTTTTCTCGGACAGGGAGAATACGAGCAGTACTTC.

The chain is built from TRBV29-1 and TRBJ2-1; 8 bases are a match to TRBD2. This CDR3 has 15 amino acids. Trimming took 7 bases from V and 5 from J; bases not matched to a gene: 13. Germline assignment: CDR1 SQVTM and CDR2 ANQGSEA. CDR3 DNA sequence: TGCAGCGCCGCCGGATCGGGGGGGGGACACAATGAGCAGTTCTTC. Residues: CSAAGSGGGHNEQFF.

V is TRBV19 and J is TRBJ1-1; a possible D gene is TRBD1 (5 bases). The V gene lost 3 bases and the J gene lost 0 bases, with 11 bases spanning the gap. This CDR3 region has 15 residues. Germline loops: CDR1 LNHDA, CDR2 SQIVND (reference sequence). The CDR3 here is CASSIKGSMNTEAFF. CDR3 nucleotide sequence: TGTGCCAGTAGTATTAAGGGGTCCATGAACACTGAAGCTTTCTTT.

This chain links TRBV28 with TRBJ2-7; TRBD1 might be the D (5 bases). Germline lookup yields CDR1 MDHEN and CDR2 SYDVKM. The CDR3 length is 15 residues. Trimming left V 3 bases short and J 4 bases short, with 16 bases between. CDR3 in amino acids: CASSFLTERSYEQYF. The CDR3 nucleotides read TGTGCCAGCAGTTTCTTGACAGAAAGAAGTTACGAGCAGTACTTC.

The V gene is TRBV7-9, the J gene TRBJ2-1; a weak D match, TRBD1 (5 bases). Germline CDR1 and CDR2: SEHNR and FQNEAQ (reference sequence). This CDR3 region has 11 residues. Between the trimmed V and J ends, which lost 4 bases and 10 bases, there was a span of 8 bases. This chain's CDR3 is CASSSRTEQFF. CDR3 in DNA: TGTGCCAGCAGCTCGAGGACAGAGCAGTTCTTC.

This sequence joins TRBV7-2 and TRBJ2-4; possibly TRBD2 for D (6 bases). Trimming stripped 1 base from V and 7 bases from J, with 17 bases between. The CDR3 has 16 amino acids. The germline V gene has CDR1 SGHTA and CDR2 FQGNSA. The CDR3 DNA reads as TGTGCCAGCAGCTTAGGCCCCGGAGGGAGTCTGAACATTCAGTACTTC. Protein: CASSLGPGGSLNIQYF. Supplemented by reference TRBV7-2 and TRBJ2-4, the full variable domain reads GAGVSQSPSNKVTEKGKDVELRCDPISGHTALYWYRQSLGQGLEFLIYFQGNSAPDKSGLPSDRFSAERTGGSVSTLTIQRTQQEDSAVYLCASSLGPGGSLNIQYFGAGTRLSVL.

This chain connects TRBV5-4 to TRBJ2-7, with D tentatively TRBD2 (5 bases). Germline loops: CDR1 SGHNT, CDR2 YYREEE (reference sequence). CDR3 length: 14 amino acids. V was shortened by 4 bases and J by 2 bases, with 13 bases between the two germline ends. Here the CDR3 DNA reads TGTGCCAGCAGCCCGGTCTTCGGGGCCTACGAGCAGTACTTC. Translating gives CASSPVFGAYEQYF.

V gene TRBV18 combines with J gene TRBJ2-2, with D uncertain. The CDR3 sequence is 14 residues long. CDR1 is KGHSH and CDR2 is LQKENI in the germline V gene. Trimming removed 3 bases from V and 4 bases from J, with 9 bases in between. CDR3 DNA: TGTGCCAGCTCACCTAAACTCTTCACCGGGGAGCTGTTTTTT. Translated: CASSPKLFTGELFF.

This chain connects TRBV5-6 to TRBJ1-5; TRBD1 might be the D (5 bases). Looked up from germline, CDR1 is SGHDT and CDR2 is YYEEEE. Trimming removed 5 bases at V and 7 bases at J, with 13 bases between. This CDR3 is 13 amino acids long. Here the CDR3 reads CASSAGFNQPQHF. The CDR3, as DNA: TGTGCCAGCAGTGCAGGGTTCAACCAGCCCCAGCATTTT.

The rearrangement joins TRBV5-1 to TRBJ2-5, with a tentative D call TRBD2 (6 bases). Per germline, CDR1 SGHRS and CDR2 YFSETQ. The CDR3 has 16 amino acids. The germline V and J ends were trimmed by 0 bases and 1 base, with 13 bases remaining between them. CDR3: CASSLGPGVGQETQYF. The CDR3 coding sequence is TGCGCCAGCAGCTTGGGCCCGGGGGTAGGCCAAGAGACCCAGTACTTC.

This clone was seen just once. The chain joins TRBV6-5 to TRBJ1-1, with D perhaps TRBD1 (6 bases). Germline CDR1 reads MNHEY; CDR2 reads SVGAGI. The CDR3 consists of 14 residues. The V end lost 2 bases, the J end lost 2 bases, and 9 bases lay between the germline ends. CDR3 region: CASSYRGHNTEAFF. The CDR3 DNA follows: TGTGCCAGCAGTTACCGGGGACACAACACTGAAGCTTTCTTT.

The chain joins TRBV27 to TRBJ2-7; perhaps TRBD2 as D (7 bases). The V gene lost 6 bases and the J gene lost 0 bases, with 15 bases spanning the gap. Germline V gives CDR1 MNHEY, CDR2 SMNVEV (reference sequence). The CDR3 totals 15 residues. The CDR3 bases are TGTGCCAGCAGACCACGAGGGGGGGTCTCCTACGAGCAGTACTTC. Its translation is CASRPRGGVSYEQYF.

A single count supports this clone. The identical CDR3 is also encoded by other nucleotide sequences in the sample. V gene TRBV19 combines with J gene TRBJ2-7; a possible D gene is TRBD1 (5 bases). The CDR3 is 14 amino acids. Germline values: CDR1 LNHDA, CDR2 SQIVND (reference sequence). The V end was cut by 2 bases, the J end by 4 bases, with 12 bases between. The CDR3 DNA follows: TGTGCCAGTAGTATATCTGGGGCTACTTACGAGCAGTACTTC. Protein product: CASSISGATYEQYF.

The chain uses TRBV10-3 and TRBJ2-3, with 10 bases matching TRBD2. The CDR3 contains 14 residues. The germline CDR1 and CDR2 sequences are ENHRY and SYGVKD. V lost 5 bases, J lost 5 bases, and 4 bases stayed unmatched. The DNA of the CDR3 is TGTGCCATCAGTCTAGCGGGAGCTGGAGATACGCAGTATTTT. This sequence encodes CAISLAGAGDTQYF.

The chain joins TRBV2 to TRBJ2-7, with a weak D call TRBD2 (5 bases). The V and J ends lost 1 base and 0 bases respectively, with 10 bases between them. CDR3 length equals 15 residues. Per germline, CDR1 SNHLY and CDR2 FYNNEI. The CDR3 region is CASSEVAISSYEQYF. CDR3 nucleotide sequence: TGTGCCAGCAGTGAAGTAGCGATAAGCTCCTACGAGCAGTACTTC.

The chain combines TRBV5-1 with TRBJ1-2, with 8 bases lining up with TRBD1. The CDR3 runs 14 residues. V was pared by 1 base and J by 6 bases, with 5 bases of the junction left unmatched. Germline V gene sequence: CDR1 SGHRS, CDR2 YFSETQ. CDR3 sequence: CASSLSAGGDGYTF. The CDR3 DNA reads as TGCGCCAGCAGCTTGTCCGCAGGGGGCGATGGCTACACCTTC.

This clone is classed as medium-sized. The rearrangement joins TRBV20-1 to TRBJ1-1, with D unresolved. Between the trimmed V and J ends, which lost 0 bases and 5 bases, there was a span of 4 bases. Germline CDR1 and CDR2: DFQATT and SNEGSKA (reference sequence). The CDR3 totals 11 residues. In DNA form, the CDR3 reads TGCAGTGCTAGAGATCTGACTGAAGCTTTCTTT. This gives the protein CSARDLTEAFF.

This rearrangement joins TRBV20-1 to TRBJ1-2; 7 nucleotides line up with TRBD1. Germline V CDR1 and CDR2: DFQATT, SNEGSKA (reference sequence). With V trimmed by 6 bases and J by 12 bases, 10 bases remained unmatched. The length of the CDR3 is 11 residues. In DNA, the CDR3 is TGCAGTGCGATGAAGGGGGCTGGGCACACCTTC. Translated, it gives CSAMKGAGHTF.

V and J are TRBV12-2 and TRBJ1-4; the table's D call TRBD1 went unverified against the DNA. TRBV12-2 has pseudogene status. CDR3 size: 18 residues. CDR3 in amino acids: CASRSTGTGGGTNEKLFF. The CDR3 bases are TGTGCAAGTCGCTCAACCGGGACAGGGGGTGGAACTAATGAAAAACTGTTTTTT.

The gene calls are TRBV5-6 and TRBJ2-3; TRBD1 might be the D (5 bases). Germline values: CDR1 SGHDT, CDR2 YYEEEE. Trimming pared 1 base from V and 7 bases from J, leaving 10 bases between. The CDR3 covers 13 residues. This chain's CDR3 is CASSLLGVNTQYF. CDR3 sequence (DNA): TGTGCCAGCAGCTTGCTAGGGGTGAATACGCAGTATTTT.

This clone showed up just once. Different DNA sequences within this sample yield the same CDR3. V usage is TRBV19 and J usage is TRBJ2-2; unclear D gene. V was trimmed by 7 bases and J by 2 bases, leaving 5 bases between them. Germline assignment: CDR1 LNHDA and CDR2 SQIVND (reference sequence). CDR3 size: 12 residues. CDR3: CASNLNTGELFF. CDR3 bases: TGTGCCAGTAATCTAAACACCGGGGAGCTGTTTTTT.

The rearrangement links TRBV19 to TRBJ2-5; D possibly corresponds to TRBD1 (6 bases). The CDR3 sequence is 14 residues long. Germline lookup yields CDR1 LNHDA and CDR2 SQIVND (reference sequence). Trimming left V 9 bases short and J 5 bases short, with 19 bases between. The chain's CDR3 is CASGVRGLEETQYF. DNA of the CDR3: TGTGCCAGCGGGGTGAGGGGGTTGGAGGAGACCCAGTACTTC.

Written as DNA, the CDR3 is TGTGCCAGCAGCGTATCCTCGACTTCCCGCGGGTATTTT. Protein: CASSVSSTSRGYF. The chain recombines TRBV9 with TRBJ2-3, with D hard to call. Trimming took off 1 base at V and 14 bases at J, with 17 bases between the two ends. Germline CDR1 SGDLS, CDR2 YYNGEE. The CDR3 spans 13 residues.